This passage covers 25 T cell receptor beta chains from one sample sequenced in a study of technical replicates of blood from a few donors. Data came from immunoSEQ multiplex PCR; TCRdb stores just in-frame clones and leaves some out. Of 87,000 or so clones listed, approximately 95% are singletons. The sequenced sample consisted of T cells isolated from PBMCs. Receptor source: a human donor in good health.

This clone was detected once. The gene calls are TRBV10-3 and TRBJ1-2; 7 bases map to TRBD1. J gave up 5 bases and V 5 bases, and 11 bases lay outside the gene matches. Germline loops: CDR1 ENHRY, CDR2 SYGVKD. The CDR3 has 15 residues. CDR3 amino acids: CAISQAGDSSYGYTF. In DNA, the CDR3 is TGTGCCATCAGTCAAGCTGGGGACAGCTCATATGGCTACACCTTC.

This sequence joins TRBV9 and TRBJ1-1, with 8 positions matching TRBD1. The CDR3 sequence is 17 residues long. Losses at the gene ends were 2 bases for V and 5 bases for J; bases not matched to a gene: 14. In germline, CDR1 is SGDLS, CDR2 YYNGEE. This chain's CDR3 is CASSVEGAGGWGTEAFF. CDR3 bases: TGTGCCAGCAGCGTGGAGGGGGCAGGGGGCTGGGGGACTGAAGCTTTCTTT.

This clone has a handful of counts. The chain is built from TRBV30 and TRBJ1-1; D remains unclear. Trimming left V 2 bases short and J 1 base short, with 11 bases between. The CDR3 loop spans 14 amino acids. Germline V lookup: CDR1 GTSNPN, CDR2 SVGIG (reference sequence). This CDR3 is CAWSPGGWNTEAFF. The CDR3 DNA reads TGTGCCTGGAGTCCGGGAGGGTGGAACACTGAAGCTTTCTTT.

The chain is built from TRBV29-1 and TRBJ2-2; weak D call: TRBD2 (7 bases). The germline V gene encodes CDR1 SQVTM and CDR2 ANQGSEA. This CDR3 has 14 residues. V lost 5 bases, J lost 1 base, and 11 bases lay in between. The CDR3, as DNA: TGCAGCGTTCAAAGGGGGGGGAACACCGGGGAGCTGTTTTTT. Translated: CSVQRGGNTGELFF.

V usage is TRBV5-4 and J usage is TRBJ2-5, with TRBD2 matching over 10 bases. Losses at the gene ends were 2 bases for V and 0 bases for J; bases not matched to a gene: 4. The length of the CDR3 is 16 residues. Germline CDR1 reads SGHNT; CDR2 reads YYREEE (reference sequence). DNA for the CDR3: TGTGCCAGCAGCTTTATAGGACTAGCGGACCAAGAGACCCAGTACTTC. The encoded protein is CASSFIGLADQETQYF.

This chain connects TRBV30 to TRBJ2-2, with D unclear. This CDR3 is 13 amino acids long. V was trimmed by 4 bases and J by 1 base, leaving 7 bases between them. Germline V CDR1 and CDR2: GTSNPN, SVGIG (reference sequence). Here the CDR3 reads CAWTELNTGELFF. CDR3 DNA sequence: TGTGCCTGGACAGAATTGAACACCGGGGAGCTGTTTTTT.

The chain's CDR3 is CASSYAGIAHQPQHF. Written as DNA, the CDR3 is TGTGCCAGCAGTTATGCAGGGATTGCGCATCAGCCCCAGCATTTT. This sequence joins TRBV6-5 and TRBJ1-5; TRBD1 is a possible D gene (5 bases). CDR1 is MNHEY, CDR2 SVGAGI, per germline. The ends were cut back, 3 bases at V and 5 bases at J, with 14 bases in the middle. The CDR3 covers 15 residues.

V gene TRBV28 combines with J gene TRBJ2-1; 7 nucleotides line up with TRBD1. Germline V CDR1 and CDR2: MDHEN, SYDVKM. This CDR3 is built from 13 residues. The J segment lost 8 bases and the V segment lost 4 bases, leaving 5 bases of the junction unmatched. CDR3 DNA sequence: TGTGCCAGCAGTTCGACAGGGTCCGATGAGCAGTTCTTC. Translated: CASSSTGSDEQFF.

The chain joins TRBV27 to TRBJ2-7; 8 nucleotides agree with TRBD1. CDR3 length equals 16 residues. Trimming took 1 base from V and 4 from J; bases not matched to a gene: 9. From germline, CDR1 is MNHEY and CDR2 SMNVEV (reference sequence). The CDR3 coding sequence is TGTGCCAGCAGTTTATGGTTCGGGACAGGACTATACGAGCAGTACTTC. This codes for CASSLWFGTGLYEQYF.

This sequence joins TRBV18 and TRBJ1-2; D unclear. The V and J ends lost 2 bases and 4 bases respectively, with 11 bases between them. In germline, CDR1 is KGHSH, CDR2 LQKENI. The CDR3 runs to 14 residues. As DNA, the CDR3 is TGTGCCAGCTCACCAGCAGGCGAGGGCTATGGCTACACCTTC. It yields the protein CASSPAGEGYGYTF. The full variable domain, rest sourced from reference TRBV18 and TRBJ1-2, is NAGVMQNPRHLVRRRGQEARLRCSPMKGHSHVYWYRQLPEEGLKFMVYLQKENIIDESGMPKERFSAEFPKEGPSILRIQQVVRGDSAAYFCASSPAGEGYGYTFGSGTRLTVV.

The chain recombines TRBV11-2 with TRBJ2-2; possibly TRBD1 for D (5 bases). V gave up 0 bases and J gave up 1 base, with 15 bases separating them. CDR1 and CDR2 from the germline V gene are SGHAT and FQNNGV. The CDR3 totals 18 residues. This CDR3 is CASSLDLRGTGNTGELFF. The DNA for the CDR3 is TGTGCCAGCAGCTTAGATCTAAGGGGAACGGGGAACACCGGGGAGCTGTTTTTT.

This clone was picked up one time. This chain uses TRBV29-1 with TRBJ2-5; D unresolved. The V end lost 4 bases, the J end lost 3 bases, and 12 bases lay between the germline ends. The CDR3 is 13 residues long. Germline V gene data show CDR1 as SQVTM and CDR2 as ANQGSEA. CDR3 sequence (DNA): TGCAGCGTTGCGGTCTCTGGAGAAGAGACCCAGTACTTC. This encodes CSVAVSGEETQYF.

The V call is TRBV15, the J call TRBJ2-7, with 11 bases fitting TRBD2. CDR3 length: 17 amino acids. V shed 3 bases and J 4 bases; nucleotides not matched to a gene: 11. Germline V gene lookup returns CDR1 LNHNV and CDR2 YYDKDF (reference sequence). The CDR3 coding sequence is TGTGCCACCAGCAGCGGACCCCCCACTAGCGGGAGTTACGAGCAGTACTTC. Its translation: CATSSGPPTSGSYEQYF.

V gene TRBV30 combines with J gene TRBJ1-1, with TRBD1 matching over 10 bases. The germline gives CDR1 GTSNPN, CDR2 SVGIG (reference sequence). The CDR3 has 12 amino acids. Trimming removed 5 bases from V and 3 bases from J; junction bases left unmatched: 0. CDR3 residues: CAWGTGDTEAFF. The CDR3 DNA is TGTGCCTGGGGGACAGGGGACACTGAAGCTTTCTTT.

This clone was recorded once. The chain is built from TRBV25-1 and TRBJ1-5; D gene ambiguous. This CDR3 has 13 residues. Trimming left V 2 bases short and J 5 bases short, with 7 bases between. Germline V gene data show CDR1 as MGHDK and CDR2 as SYGVNS. CDR3 nucleotide sequence: TGTGCCAGCAGTGAAGACGGGGATCAGCCCCAGCATTTT. Translation: CASSEDGDQPQHF.

The rearrangement links TRBV7-6 to TRBJ2-7, with D uncertain. V lost 1 base to trimming and J lost 2 bases, with 9 bases between them. The length of the CDR3 is 14 residues. Germline lookup yields CDR1 SGHVS and CDR2 FNYEAQ. CDR3 sequence (DNA): TGTGCCAGCAGCTTAGTTTACAGAGCCTACGAGCAGTACTTC. This encodes CASSLVYRAYEQYF.

The CDR3: CASSPQGASGYTF. In DNA form, the CDR3 reads TGTGCCAGCAGTCCACAGGGGGCGAGTGGCTACACCTTC. The chain employs TRBV27 and TRBJ1-2; 9 bases match TRBD1. The CDR3 extends over 13 amino acids. Germline lookup yields CDR1 MNHEY and CDR2 SMNVEV (reference sequence). V dropped 5 bases and J dropped 7; count of bases not matched to a gene: 5.

J is TRBJ1-1 and V is TRBV4-3; the D is unclear. The V end lost 4 bases, the J end lost 2 bases, and 14 bases lay between the germline ends. The CDR3 contains 15 residues. Germline V gene lookup returns CDR1 LGHNA and CDR2 YSLEER. CDR3 bases: TGCGCCAGCAGCCGGCTTAGCGGCGGCAACACTGAAGCTTTCTTT. Its translation: CASSRLSGGNTEAFF.

This clone was picked up one time. The chain links TRBV5-1 to TRBJ1-5, with D possibly matching TRBD1 (6 bases). With 4 bases removed from V and 7 bases from J, the gap between germline ends came to 12 bases. Germline V lookup: CDR1 SGHRS, CDR2 YFSETQ. The CDR3 runs to 13 residues. CDR3 bases: TGCGCCAGCAGCCCAACAGGGTACCAGCCCCAGCATTTT. Its translation: CASSPTGYQPQHF.

This clone appeared once. This chain uses TRBV6-5 with TRBJ2-3; the D gene is possibly TRBD2 (5 bases). V shed 0 bases and J shed 2 bases, with 9 bases lying between them. The CDR3 loop spans 15 amino acids. Germline V gene lookup returns CDR1 MNHEY and CDR2 SVGAGI. Written as DNA, the CDR3 is TGTGCCAGCAGTTACTCGAGGGCGGTCACAGATACGCAGTATTTT. Its protein is CASSYSRAVTDTQYF.

This chain links TRBV6-1 with TRBJ2-7, with TRBD1 matching over 8 bases. With V trimmed by 4 bases and J by 3 bases, 5 bases remained unmatched. The germline V gene encodes CDR1 MNHNS and CDR2 SASEGT. This CDR3 is built from 14 residues. As DNA, the CDR3 is TGTGCCAGCAGTGGATCCGGGACAGGCTACGAGCAGTACTTC. Encoded protein: CASSGSGTGYEQYF.

V gene TRBV6-5 combines with J gene TRBJ2-7; D gene uncertain. This CDR3 is built from 15 residues. The V end was cut by 4 bases, the J end by 0 bases, with 13 bases between. Germline CDR1 and CDR2: MNHEY and SVGAGI. The CDR3, as DNA: TGTGCCAGCAGTTTGGAGACTTCCAGCTCCTACGAGCAGTACTTC. Translating gives CASSLETSSSYEQYF.

The chain joins TRBV11-2 to TRBJ2-2, with 8 bases lining up with TRBD1. Germline-derived CDR1 and CDR2 are SGHAT and FQNNGV. This CDR3 is built from 16 residues. V shed 1 base and J 5 bases; nucleotides not matched to a gene: 6. Here the CDR3 DNA reads TGTGCCAGCAGCTTAGTCAGGGGGCGAGATACCGGGGAGCTGTTTTTT. Its protein is CASSLVRGRDTGELFF.

The chain links TRBV6-5 to TRBJ1-5; 8 bases match TRBD1. This CDR3 is 14 amino acids long. J was trimmed by 6 bases and V by 5 bases; bases with no gene match: 6. Germline lookup yields CDR1 MNHEY and CDR2 SVGAGI. DNA of the CDR3: TGTGCCAGCAGTAGACAGGGGTCGGGTCAGCCCCAGCATTTT. This translates into CASSRQGSGQPQHF.

The chain employs TRBV30 and TRBJ1-4; perhaps TRBD1 as D (5 bases). The germline V and J ends were trimmed by 6 bases and 8 bases, with 16 bases remaining between them. This CDR3 has 13 residues. CDR1 and CDR2 (germline): GTSNPN, SVGIG (reference sequence). In DNA, the CDR3 is TGTGCCTGCCAATTGAAGGGGCAAGAAAAACTGTTTTTT. It yields the protein CACQLKGQEKLFF.